The 18 T cell receptor beta chains reported below all come from one sample, sequenced in a study of cytomegalovirus exposure and HLA in healthy donors. Profiling relied on immunoSEQ multiplex PCR, and the TCRdb table lists in-frame clones only, not all of them. The data hold over 150,000 clones, with roughly 84% observed a single time. Sequencing was carried out using PBMCs. The receptors shown here come from a woman between 18 and 30 years old in good health and CMV-seropositive.

The table lists this clone with a count of one. The genes are TRBV20-1 and TRBJ2-7; 8 bases line up with TRBD2. CDR1 is DFQATT and CDR2 is SNEGSKA in the germline V gene (reference sequence). The CDR3 runs 10 residues. CDR3 in amino acids: CSGRVHEQYF. The CDR3, as DNA: TGCAGCGGGAGGGTGCACGAGCAGTACTTC.

The chain uses TRBV5-1 and TRBJ1-1; D perhaps matches TRBD1 (5 bases). The V end lost 0 bases, the J end lost 0 bases, and 6 bases lay between the germline ends. The CDR3 length is 14 residues. CDR1 is SGHRS, CDR2 YFSETQ, per germline. CDR3: CASSLGQMNTEAFF. In nucleotides, the CDR3 is TGCGCCAGCAGCTTGGGACAGATGAACACTGAAGCTTTCTTT.

The chain joins TRBV14 to TRBJ1-6, with D possibly TRBD1 on 5 matching bases. Germline V gives CDR1 SGHDN, CDR2 FVKESK. V gave up 0 bases and J gave up 7 bases, with 10 bases separating them. The CDR3 consists of 15 residues. For the CDR3, the DNA is TGTGCCAGCAGCCAAGAGAGGACACAGAATTCACCCCTCCACTTT. This encodes CASSQERTQNSPLHF.

V and J are TRBV12-5 and TRBJ2-1; D is uncertain. Germline V gene lookup returns CDR1 LGHNT and CDR2 FRNRAP. V lost 1 base and J lost 5, with 3 bases in between. The CDR3 is 12 residues long. The CDR3 sequence is CASGLGDNEQFF. As DNA, the CDR3 is TGTGCTAGTGGTTTGGGAGACAATGAGCAGTTCTTC.

Ten or more counts support this clone. The chain is built from TRBV4-2 and TRBJ1-5; weak D call: TRBD1 (6 bases). With 0 bases removed from V and 5 bases from J, the gap between germline ends came to 11 bases. The CDR3 is 15 amino acids. From germline, CDR1 is LGHNA and CDR2 YNFKEQ. CDR3 DNA: TGTGCCAGCAGCCAAGATGTACAGGGTTATCAGCCCCAGCATTTT. This sequence encodes CASSQDVQGYQPQHF.

The chain carries TRBV2 and TRBJ2-1; 8 bases match TRBD2. CDR3 size: 15 residues. Germline V gene sequence: CDR1 SNHLY, CDR2 FYNNEI. With 6 bases clipped from V and 2 bases from J, the junction kept 6 bases outside the gene matches. As DNA, the CDR3 is TGTGCCAGCAGGGTGGCGGGGGGCCCCTACAATGAGCAGTTCTTC. This translates into CASRVAGGPYNEQFF.

The table lists this clone with a count of one. V gene TRBV7-9 combines with J gene TRBJ2-3; TRBD2 aligns across 9 bases. V trimming: 1 base; J trimming: 6 bases; junction bases outside the gene matches: 2. The CDR3 totals 14 residues. Germline-derived CDR1 and CDR2 are SEHNR and FQNEAQ (reference sequence). CDR3 amino acids: CASSLGLAGDTQYF. The CDR3 DNA reads TGTGCCAGCAGCTTAGGGCTAGCGGGGGATACGCAGTATTTT.

This clone was seen once. This chain connects TRBV4-1 to TRBJ1-1; 8 bases align to TRBD1. The CDR3 has 16 amino acids. V shed 4 bases and J 0 bases; nucleotides not matched to a gene: 7. The germline V gene has CDR1 MGHRA and CDR2 YSYEKL. The CDR3 region is CASSRETGVLNTEAFF. The CDR3 DNA follows: TGCGCCAGCAGCCGCGAGACAGGGGTGTTGAACACTGAAGCTTTCTTT.

J is TRBJ1-2 and V is TRBV5-8, with D possibly matching TRBD1 (5 bases). CDR1 and CDR2 (germline): SGHTS, YDEGEE. Trimming removed 1 base from V and 3 bases from J, with 13 bases in between. The CDR3 length is 15 residues. The CDR3 DNA follows: TGTGCCAGCAGCTTGATTAAGGGGTTGGACTATGGCTACACCTTC. Encoded protein: CASSLIKGLDYGYTF.

The chain recombines TRBV4-2 with TRBJ1-1; TRBD1 matches at 11 bases. CDR1 is LGHNA and CDR2 is YNFKEQ in the germline V gene. There are 17 residues in the CDR3. The V and J ends lost 3 bases and 2 bases, in that order; junction bases with no gene match: 8. The chain's CDR3 is CASSQYGTGGANTEAFF. CDR3 sequence (DNA): TGTGCCAGCAGCCAGTATGGGACAGGGGGAGCAAACACTGAAGCTTTCTTT.

The rearrangement links TRBV25-1 to TRBJ2-7, with TRBD1 as a possible D gene (6 bases). Trimming pared 6 bases from V and 6 bases from J, leaving 15 bases between. This CDR3 region has 13 residues. Per germline, CDR1 MGHDK and CDR2 SYGVNS. The CDR3 loop reads CASSSRGGIEQYF. The DNA of the CDR3 is TGTGCCAGCAGCTCCAGGGGTGGCATCGAGCAGTACTTC.

This chain joins TRBV27 and TRBJ1-6; TRBD1 might be the D (6 bases). The V and J ends lost 7 bases and 9 bases respectively, with 25 bases between them. CDR1 and CDR2 from the germline V gene are MNHEY and SMNVEV (reference sequence). This CDR3 contains 17 residues. The CDR3: CASTLLPGGPMVSPLHF. Written as DNA, the CDR3 is TGTGCCAGCACCTTGTTGCCCGGGGGGCCGATGGTTTCACCCCTCCACTTT.

This chain links TRBV9 with TRBJ1-1; no firm D call. Germline-derived CDR1 and CDR2 are SGDLS and YYNGEE. V was pared by 6 bases and J by 1 base, with 10 bases between. The CDR3 extends over 13 amino acids. The CDR3, as DNA: TGTGCCAGCAACCGTGAGGGGAACACTGAAGCTTTCTTT. Amino acids: CASNREGNTEAFF.

The table lists this clone with a few counts. The chain recombines TRBV19 with TRBJ1-1, with D possibly matching TRBD1 (5 bases). The CDR3 spans 14 residues. V was cut by 4 bases and J by 1 base, with 10 bases left in between. Germline V gene data show CDR1 as LNHDA and CDR2 as SQIVND (reference sequence). The CDR3 DNA follows: TGTGCCAGTAGTAGGCAGGGCGGGAACACTGAAGCTTTCTTT. Amino acid sequence: CASSRQGGNTEAFF.

CDR3 protein: CASQPTLGTLNTGELFF. As DNA, the CDR3 is TGTGCCAGCCAACCCACCCTCGGGACACTTAACACCGGGGAGCTGTTTTTT. The genes are TRBV5-4 and TRBJ2-2; D perhaps matches TRBD1 (6 bases). V dropped 7 bases and J dropped 2 bases, with 21 bases sitting between them. The CDR3 sequence is 17 residues long. Germline V CDR1 and CDR2: SGHNT, YYREEE (reference sequence).

The sample holds many counts of this clone. V gene TRBV18 combines with J gene TRBJ1-1; tentatively, D is TRBD1 (5 bases). Germline CDR1 KGHSH, CDR2 LQKENI. The CDR3 is 13 amino acids. Trimming left V 4 bases short and J 3 bases short, with 9 bases between. The CDR3: CASSLGGDTEAFF. CDR3 DNA: TGTGCCAGCTCACTTGGGGGGGACACTGAAGCTTTCTTT.

This rearrangement joins TRBV5-1 to TRBJ2-7; 7 bases match TRBD1. Germline V lookup: CDR1 SGHRS, CDR2 YFSETQ. The CDR3 consists of 14 residues. V lost 4 bases to trimming and J lost 5 bases; unmatched junction nucleotides: 9. The chain's CDR3 is CASSPGQVQDEQYF. CDR3 bases: TGCGCCAGCAGCCCAGGACAGGTGCAAGACGAGCAGTACTTC. Together with reference TRBV5-1 and TRBJ2-7, the CDR3 gives the full variable domain: KAGVTQTPRYLIKTRGQQVTLSCSPISGHRSVSWYQQTPGQGLQFLFEYFSETQRNKGNFPGRFSGRQFSNSRSEMNVSTLELGDSALYLCASSPGQVQDEQYFGPGTRLTVT.

The chain carries TRBV28 and TRBJ2-2; TRBD2 aligns across 9 bases. Germline V gene data show CDR1 as MDHEN and CDR2 as SYDVKM. The CDR3 totals 15 residues. Trimming took 7 bases from V and 4 from J; bases not matched to a gene: 7. CDR3 loop: CASTRGLATTGELFF. Here the CDR3 DNA reads TGTGCCAGCACCCGAGGACTAGCGACCACCGGGGAGCTGTTTTTT.